These 15 T cell receptor beta chains came from one sample sequenced in a study of blood T cell repertoires in COVID-19. Clones were read by immunoSEQ multiplex PCR, and TCRdb kept only the in-frame ones, dropping some. This sample has about 310,000 clones, with about 90% found just once. Input material: PBMCs or T cells enriched from blood (not recorded which). The receptors stem from a woman between 25 and 40 years old who had recovered from COVID-19.

This chain uses TRBV27 with TRBJ2-7, with TRBD2 as a possible D gene (5 bases). Germline V gene lookup returns CDR1 MNHEY and CDR2 SMNVEV (reference sequence). CDR3 length equals 13 residues. Trimming pared 3 bases from V and 6 bases from J, leaving 12 bases between. Here the CDR3 reads CASSFRLLSEQYF. DNA of the CDR3: TGTGCCAGCAGTTTTAGACTACTTTCCGAGCAGTACTTC.

The genes are TRBV10-3 and TRBJ1-1; 7 bases agree with TRBD1. Germline values: CDR1 ENHRY, CDR2 SYGVKD. Germline trimming cut 6 bases from V and 1 base from J; bases unmatched to any gene: 5. This CDR3 spans 14 amino acids. The CDR3 spells CAIRPTGENTEAFF. The CDR3 DNA follows: TGTGCCATCAGGCCAACAGGGGAGAACACTGAAGCTTTCTTT.

The V call is TRBV5-1, the J call TRBJ1-1, with 8 positions matching TRBD1. V lost 5 bases, J lost 8 bases, and 20 bases stayed unmatched. Germline CDR1 is SGHRS and CDR2 is YFSETQ. The CDR3 is made up of 17 amino acids. The CDR3 is CASSFAVSRDRPSEAFF. The CDR3 DNA reads TGCGCCAGCAGTTTCGCCGTGTCCCGGGACAGGCCATCCGAAGCTTTCTTT.

This clone was detected once. The V and J genes are TRBV7-9 and TRBJ1-1, with D hard to call. The CDR3 is made up of 11 amino acids. V was pared by 5 bases and J by 5 bases, with 6 bases between. The germline CDR1 and CDR2 sequences are SEHNR and FQNEAQ (reference sequence). The CDR3 reads CASSLSTEAFF. The CDR3 DNA sequence: TGTGCCAGCAGCCTTTCTACTGAAGCTTTCTTT. Full variable domain (missing parts from reference TRBV7-9 and TRBJ1-1): DTGVSQNPRHKITKRGQNVTFRCDPISEHNRLYWYRQTLGQGPEFLTYFQNEAQLEKSRLLSDRFSAERPKGSFSTLEIQRTEQGDSAMYLCASSLSTEAFFGQGTRLTVV.

V and J are TRBV6-2 or TRBV6-3 and TRBJ1-1; no clear D. The germline V gene has CDR1 MNHEY and CDR2 SVGEGT. The CDR3 length is 13 residues. The V gene lost 4 bases and the J gene lost 4 bases, with 10 bases spanning the gap. The CDR3 reads CASSLDAGTEAFF. The DNA of the CDR3 is TGTGCCAGCAGTTTAGACGCAGGCACTGAAGCTTTCTTT.

The chain joins TRBV18 to TRBJ2-6; D is uncertain. The CDR3 is 16 amino acids. V was trimmed by 3 bases and J by 1 base, leaving 10 bases between them. The V gene's germline CDR1 is KGHSH and CDR2 LQKENI. In nucleotides, the CDR3 is TGTGCCAGCTCACCCTGGCTTGTGTCTGGGGCCAACGTCCTGACTTTC. Amino acid sequence: CASSPWLVSGANVLTF.

V and J are TRBV27 and TRBJ1-4, with D unclear. The V gene lost 5 bases and the J gene lost 0 bases, with 7 bases spanning the gap. CDR1 and CDR2 from the germline V gene are MNHEY and SMNVEV (reference sequence). The CDR3 sequence is 14 residues long. In DNA form, the CDR3 reads TGTGCCAGCAGTGTTTCTGCAACTAATGAAAAACTGTTTTTT. It yields the protein CASSVSATNEKLFF.

V is TRBV2 and J is TRBJ1-4, with a tentative D call TRBD1 (5 bases). This CDR3 region has 13 residues. Germline-derived CDR1 and CDR2 are SNHLY and FYNNEI. Between the trimmed V and J ends, which lost 2 bases and 8 bases, there was a span of 9 bases. The CDR3 DNA reads as TGTGCCAGCAGTGAAAATCAGGGCGAAAAACTGTTTTTT. Its protein product is CASSENQGEKLFF.

The chain carries TRBV16 and TRBJ1-2, with D perhaps TRBD1 (5 bases). The CDR3 runs to 14 residues. Germline CDR1 reads KGHSY; CDR2 reads FQNENV. Trimming cost V 4 bases and J 4 bases, with 13 bases left between them. The CDR3: CASSLGGETYGYTF. DNA of the CDR3: TGTGCCAGCAGCCTGGGGGGGGAGACCTATGGCTACACCTTC.

This CDR3 is CASSLYAGSIDTQYF. Here the CDR3 DNA reads TGTGCCAGCAGCCTCTACGCGGGTTCAATAGATACGCAGTATTTT. This chain connects TRBV3-1 (or the pseudogene TRBV3-2) to TRBJ2-3; D may be TRBD2 (5 bases). V lost 4 bases to trimming and J lost 5 bases, with 16 bases between them. This CDR3 has 15 amino acids. Looked up from germline, CDR1 is LGHDT and CDR2 is YNNKEL (reference sequence).

The genes are TRBV3-1 (or the pseudogene TRBV3-2) and TRBJ1-2, with D possibly being TRBD1 (5 bases). CDR1 is LGHDT, CDR2 YNNKEL, per germline (reference sequence). Trimming left V 2 bases short and J 6 bases short, with 13 bases between. This CDR3 region has 14 residues. This CDR3 is CASSQIGGWNGYTF. DNA for the CDR3: TGTGCCAGCAGCCAAATCGGGGGGTGGAATGGCTACACCTTC.

This clone was seen a few times. The chain joins TRBV12-3 or TRBV12-4 to TRBJ2-7; D uncertain. V was clipped by 6 bases and J by 3 bases, with 12 bases between them. The CDR3 is made up of 13 amino acids. CDR3 sequence: CASSWSTNYEQYF. The CDR3, as DNA: TGTGCCAGCAGCTGGAGTACCAACTACGAGCAGTACTTC.

The gene calls are TRBV5-1 and TRBJ2-1, with D tentatively TRBD2 (5 bases). Germline lookup yields CDR1 SGHRS and CDR2 YFSETQ. Trimming shortened V by 2 bases and J by 0 bases, and 12 bases separated the two germline ends. The CDR3 length is 16 residues. Here the CDR3 reads CASSFRGESSYNEQFF. CDR3 sequence (DNA): TGCGCCAGCAGCTTCCGTGGGGAGAGCTCCTACAATGAGCAGTTCTTC.

The V and J genes are TRBV10-1 and TRBJ2-2, with TRBD2 matching over 12 bases. Germline V CDR1 and CDR2: WNHNN, SYGVQD (reference sequence). The CDR3 runs 16 residues. J lost 7 bases, V lost 6 bases, and 9 bases had no gene match. The CDR3 here is CASSVLAGGKGGELFF. CDR3 DNA sequence: TGCGCCAGCAGCGTCCTAGCGGGAGGGAAAGGCGGGGAGCTGTTTTTT.

The rearrangement joins TRBV6-2 or TRBV6-3 to TRBJ2-7, with a tentative D call TRBD1 (5 bases). This CDR3 has 16 amino acids. The germline CDR1 and CDR2 sequences are MNHEY and SVGEGT. Trimming cost V 1 base and J 2 bases, with 15 bases left between them. The CDR3 nucleotides are TGTGCCAGCAGTTACTTCGGCAGGGCGTTGACCTACGAGCAGTACTTC. It encodes CASSYFGRALTYEQYF.